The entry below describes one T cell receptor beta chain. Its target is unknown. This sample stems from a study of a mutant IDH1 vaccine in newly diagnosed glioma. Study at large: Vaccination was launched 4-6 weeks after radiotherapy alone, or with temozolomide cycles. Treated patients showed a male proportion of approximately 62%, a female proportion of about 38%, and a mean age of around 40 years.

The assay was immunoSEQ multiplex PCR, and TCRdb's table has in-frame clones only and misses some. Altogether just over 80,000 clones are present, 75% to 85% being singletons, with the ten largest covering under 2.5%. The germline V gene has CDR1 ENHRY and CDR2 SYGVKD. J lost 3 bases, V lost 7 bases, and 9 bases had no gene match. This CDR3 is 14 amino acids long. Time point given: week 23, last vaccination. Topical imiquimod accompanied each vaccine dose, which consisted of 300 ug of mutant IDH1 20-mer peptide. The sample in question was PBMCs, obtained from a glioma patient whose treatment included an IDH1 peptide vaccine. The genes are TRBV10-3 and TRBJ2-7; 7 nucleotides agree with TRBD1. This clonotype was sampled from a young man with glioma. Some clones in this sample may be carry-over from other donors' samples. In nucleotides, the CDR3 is TGTGCCATCACGAGCCATTGGGACAGCTACGAGCAGTACTTC. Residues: CAITSHWDSYEQYF.